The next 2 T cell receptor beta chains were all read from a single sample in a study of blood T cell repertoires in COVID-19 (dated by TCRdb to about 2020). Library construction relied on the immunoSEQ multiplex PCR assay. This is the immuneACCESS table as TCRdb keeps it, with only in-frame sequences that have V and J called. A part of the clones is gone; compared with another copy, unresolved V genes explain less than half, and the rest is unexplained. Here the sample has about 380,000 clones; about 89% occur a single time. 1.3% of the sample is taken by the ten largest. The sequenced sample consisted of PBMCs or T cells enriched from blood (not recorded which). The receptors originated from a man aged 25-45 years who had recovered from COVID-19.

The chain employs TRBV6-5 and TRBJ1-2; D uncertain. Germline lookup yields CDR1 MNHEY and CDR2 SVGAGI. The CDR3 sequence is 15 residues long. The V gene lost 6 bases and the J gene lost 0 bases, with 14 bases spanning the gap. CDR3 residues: CASRAPVSSNYGYTF. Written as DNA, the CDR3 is TGTGCCAGCAGAGCCCCCGTCTCATCTAACTATGGCTACACCTTC.

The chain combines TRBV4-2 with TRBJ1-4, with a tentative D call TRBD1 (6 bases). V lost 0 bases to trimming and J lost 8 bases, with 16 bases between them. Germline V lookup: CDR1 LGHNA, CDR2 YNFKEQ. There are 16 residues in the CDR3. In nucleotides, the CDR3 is TGTGCCAGCAGCCAAGAGAAAGGGGGGGGAAGGGAAAAACTGTTTTTT. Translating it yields CASSQEKGGGREKLFF.